A few counts support the clone carrying this T cell receptor (beta chain). Its target is not known. The data originate from a study of T-cell reconstitution after alpha-beta-depleted transplantation in children. Preparation of the TCRbeta library was carried out with unique molecular identifiers. MiXCR, run by TCRdb on the PCR reads, gives a single entry per CDR3 protein. The sample lists hundreds of thousands of distinct CDR3 sequences; 15% to 20% were seen once. Study-level points and caveats: After one year, T-cell counts and TCRbeta diversity mostly came from new T cells. Some patients' high day-60 TCRbeta diversity was traced to surviving recipient T cells and thymic progenitors. Approximately two months post-transplant, alpha-beta T cells reportedly originated from several hundred expanded graft clones.

Sequences were derived from PBMCs, mostly from graft donor cells, sampled 360 days after TCRalphabeta/CD19-depleted stem cell transplant. The sequence derives from a boy under three years old who had a stem cell transplant for Wiskott-Aldrich syndrome, so the T cells may come from the graft donor.

The CDR3 loop reads CASSEASSYNEQFF. For the CDR3, the DNA is TGTGCCAGCAGTGAAGCGAGCTCCTACAATGAGCAGTTCTTC. J is TRBJ2-1 and V is TRBV2; D remains unclear. The V gene's germline CDR1 is SNHLY and CDR2 FYNNEI. The CDR3 is 14 residues long. Trimming removed 0 bases from V and 0 bases from J, with 3 bases in between.